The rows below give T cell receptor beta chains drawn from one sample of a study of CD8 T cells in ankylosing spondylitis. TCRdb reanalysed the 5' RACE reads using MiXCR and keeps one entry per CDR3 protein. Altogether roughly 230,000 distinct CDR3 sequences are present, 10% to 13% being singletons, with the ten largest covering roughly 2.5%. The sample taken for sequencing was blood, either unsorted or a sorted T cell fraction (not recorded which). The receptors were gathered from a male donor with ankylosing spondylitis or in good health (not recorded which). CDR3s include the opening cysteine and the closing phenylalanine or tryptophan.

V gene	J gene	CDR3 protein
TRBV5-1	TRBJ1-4	CASSPDREGEKLFF
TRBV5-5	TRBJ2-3	CASSSPAPGSDTQYF
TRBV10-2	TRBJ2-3	CASSRSTGTGEDTQYF
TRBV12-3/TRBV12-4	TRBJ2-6	CASSLSAGANVLTF
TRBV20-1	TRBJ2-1	CSARGGLPTYNEQFF
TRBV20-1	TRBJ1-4	CSARDWAGINEKLFF
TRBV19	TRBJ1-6	CASSPSGAGSPLHF
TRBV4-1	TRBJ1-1	CASSQDTVAEAFF
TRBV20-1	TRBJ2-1	CSAIGSGGISYNEQFF
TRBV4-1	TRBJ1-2	CASRNLGQGRYGYTF
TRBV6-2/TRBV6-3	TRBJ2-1	CASSWGTSGLPYNEQFF
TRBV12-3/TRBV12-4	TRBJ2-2	CASRALDRANTGELFF
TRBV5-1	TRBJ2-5	CASSRTLGQGGETQYF
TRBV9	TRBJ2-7	CASSTMTGSTYEQYF
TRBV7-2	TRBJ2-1	CASSLGPGSSYNEQFF
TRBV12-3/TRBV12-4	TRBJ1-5	CASSLIEPGSNQPQHF
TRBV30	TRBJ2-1	CAWSSLAGDSYNEQFF
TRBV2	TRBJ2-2	CASSVDRLDPTGELFF
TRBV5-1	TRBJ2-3	CASSSRTGPDTQYF
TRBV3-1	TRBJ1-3	CASSQGHSGNTIYF
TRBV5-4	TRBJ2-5	CASSLGATGNQETQYF
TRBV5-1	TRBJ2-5	CASSFDGAQETQYF
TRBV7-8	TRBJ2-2	CASTAGGNTGELFF
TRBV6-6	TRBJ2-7	CASSPRSYEQYF
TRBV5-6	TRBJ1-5	CASSLGRNDQPQHF
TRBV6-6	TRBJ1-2	CASLGTGGGYTF
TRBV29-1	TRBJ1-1	CSVEPLTVNTEAFF
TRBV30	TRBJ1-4	CAWATGGNEKLFF
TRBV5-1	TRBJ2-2	CASSPLWGDTGELFF